This is a list of T cell receptor beta chains from one sample in a study of blood T cells in healthy people across ages. TCRdb called the 5' RACE reads again in MiXCR, with one record for every CDR3 protein. The data show hundreds of thousands of distinct CDR3 sequences, 49% seen once. The sequenced sample consisted of blood. Receptor source: a woman aged 60-70 years in good health. CDR3s include the opening cysteine and the closing phenylalanine or tryptophan. D genes are given only for firm matches. Expanded clones are given a class, and other clones once, few, many or no size at all.

V	D	J	size	CDR3	DNA
TRBV5-1	TRBD2	TRBJ2-1	NA	CASSLDASGGIAYNEQFF	TGCGCCAGCAGCTTGGATGCTAGCGGGGGAATTGCATACAATGAGCAGTTCTTC
TRBV30	NA	TRBJ1-5	once	CAWSVRETQPQHF	TGTGCCTGGAGTGTACGGGAAACCCAGCCCCAGCATTTT
TRBV11-2	NA	TRBJ2-7	few	CASSGRGDYEQYF	TGTGCCAGCAGCGGCAGGGGAGACTACGAGCAGTACTTC
TRBV7-9	NA	TRBJ1-2	NA	CASSLAGPPGYGYTF	TGTGCCAGCAGCTTAGCGGGGCCTCCAGGATATGGCTACACCTTC
TRBV20-1	TRBD2	TRBJ2-3	NA	CSANPMTSGSTDTQYF	TGCAGTGCTAACCCCATGACTAGCGGGAGTACAGATACGCAGTATTTT
TRBV11-2	TRBD1	TRBJ2-7	NA	CASSLQGQLFYEQYF	TGTGCCAGCAGCTTACAGGGACAGCTATTCTACGAGCAGTACTTC
TRBV20-1	TRBD2	TRBJ2-7	NA	CSARDAYLAGANYNEQYF	TGCAGTGCTAGAGATGCCTATTTAGCGGGAGCTAACTACAATGAGCAGTACTTC
TRBV3-1	NA	TRBJ1-2	few	CASSHGDLMNYGYTF	TGTGCCAGCAGCCACGGGGACTTAATGAACTATGGCTACACCTTC
TRBV6-1	TRBD1	TRBJ1-5	NA	CASRSGQSSNQPQHF	TGTGCCAGCAGGTCGGGACAGTCCAGCAATCAGCCCCAGCATTTT
TRBV27	TRBD2	TRBJ2-1	NA	CASSLGSGVYNEQFF	TGTGCCAGCAGTTTAGGTAGCGGGGTATACAATGAGCAGTTCTTC
TRBV5-4	NA	TRBJ1-1	NA	CASSLARDGNTEAFF	TGTGCCAGCAGCTTGGCCCGGGACGGGAACACTGAAGCTTTCTTT
TRBV3-1	TRBD1	TRBJ1-4	few	CASSQVGTGYEKLFF	TGTGCCAGCAGCCAAGTTGGGACAGGGTATGAAAAACTGTTTTTT
TRBV9	TRBD2	TRBJ2-1	NA	CASSRGLALEQFF	TGTGCCAGCTCTAGGGGACTAGCCTTAGAGCAGTTCTTC
TRBV23-1	NA	TRBJ2-1	NA	CASSQSGPLNEQFF	TGCGCCAGCAGTCAATCGGGCCCCCTAAATGAGCAGTTCTTC
TRBV28	NA	TRBJ2-7	few	CASSLTGLYEQYF	TGTGCCAGCAGCCTCACCGGACTGTACGAGCAGTACTTC
TRBV7-2	NA	TRBJ1-1	NA	CASSPHRTENTEAFF	TGTGCCAGCAGCCCTCACCGGACAGAGAACACTGAAGCTTTCTTT
TRBV7-2	TRBD2	TRBJ2-3	many	CASSLAGGPSDTQYF	TGTGCCAGCAGCTTAGCGGGAGGGCCATCAGATACGCAGTATTTT
TRBV20-1	TRBD1	TRBJ1-2	NA	CSARVLGIRTGGSYGYTF	TGCAGTGCTCGAGTTTTAGGGATCCGGACAGGGGGCAGCTATGGCTACACCTTC
TRBV5-1	TRBD1	TRBJ2-5	NA	CASSLNGQGSDEQYF	TGCGCCAGCAGCCTCAACGGACAGGGATCGGATGAGCAGTACTTC
TRBV20-1	NA	TRBJ1-5	NA	CSARDGPQGNQPQHF	TGCAGTGCTAGGGACGGGCCCCAGGGCAATCAGCCCCAGCATTTT
TRBV20-1	TRBD2	TRBJ2-3	NA	CSASALAGGTDTQYF	TGCAGTGCCAGCGCGCTAGCGGGAGGCACAGATACGCAGTATTTT
TRBV4-3	NA	TRBJ2-3	NA	CASSHEGVSTDTQYF	TGCGCCAGCAGCCACGAGGGCGTGAGCACAGATACGCAGTATTTT
TRBV28	NA	TRBJ2-1	few	CASSLQGRKQFF	TGTGCCAGCAGCCTACAGGGGAGGAAACAGTTCTTC
TRBV18	TRBD1	TRBJ1-1	NA	CASSATGTEAFF	TGTGCCAGCTCAGCGACAGGGACTGAAGCTTTCTTT
TRBV6-1	NA	TRBJ2-3	NA	CASSERGGDTQYF	TGTGCCAGCAGTGAAAGGGGGGGAGATACGCAGTATTTT
TRBV7-2	NA	TRBJ2-5	NA	CASSDYSSKRTQYF	TGTGCCAGCAGCGACTACAGCTCTAAACGGACCCAGTACTTC
TRBV18	TRBD1	TRBJ2-5	NA	CASSPPRGQGPQETQYF	TGTGCCAGCTCACCACCGAGGGGACAGGGCCCCCAAGAGACCCAGTACTTC
TRBV12-3/TRBV12-4	NA	TRBJ1-1	once	CASSAPGPTRAFF	TGCGCCAGCAGCGCTCCGGGACCTACTCGAGCTTTCTTT
TRBV7-8	TRBD1	TRBJ1-2	few	CASSSRQGGFGYTF	TGTGCCAGCAGCTCCAGACAGGGGGGGTTCGGCTACACCTTC
TRBV29-1	NA	TRBJ2-1	NA	CSVDAGVDEQFF	TGCAGCGTTGACGCAGGGGTGGATGAGCAGTTCTTC
TRBV12-3/TRBV12-4	TRBD1	TRBJ2-7	NA	CASSPEGQGWYEQYF	TGTGCCAGCAGTCCCGAGGGACAGGGGTGGTACGAGCAGTACTTC
TRBV28	NA	TRBJ1-2	few	CASSSPTPANYGYTF	TGTGCCAGCAGTTCGCCGACCCCAGCTAACTATGGCTACACCTTC
TRBV4-3	NA	TRBJ2-7	NA	CASNQASGPTYEQYF	TGCGCCAGCAACCAAGCCAGCGGACCTACCTACGAGCAGTACTTC
TRBV20-1	NA	TRBJ1-2	NA	CSARGTDYGYTF	TGCAGTGCTAGAGGGACAGACTATGGCTACACCTTC
TRBV27	NA	TRBJ1-1	NA	CASSPDRKWDTEAFF	TGTGCCAGCAGTCCAGACAGGAAATGGGACACTGAAGCTTTCTTT
TRBV5-1	TRBD2	TRBJ2-1	few	CASSTRLAGGGDEQFF	TGCGCCAGCAGCACCAGACTAGCGGGAGGAGGGGATGAGCAGTTCTTC